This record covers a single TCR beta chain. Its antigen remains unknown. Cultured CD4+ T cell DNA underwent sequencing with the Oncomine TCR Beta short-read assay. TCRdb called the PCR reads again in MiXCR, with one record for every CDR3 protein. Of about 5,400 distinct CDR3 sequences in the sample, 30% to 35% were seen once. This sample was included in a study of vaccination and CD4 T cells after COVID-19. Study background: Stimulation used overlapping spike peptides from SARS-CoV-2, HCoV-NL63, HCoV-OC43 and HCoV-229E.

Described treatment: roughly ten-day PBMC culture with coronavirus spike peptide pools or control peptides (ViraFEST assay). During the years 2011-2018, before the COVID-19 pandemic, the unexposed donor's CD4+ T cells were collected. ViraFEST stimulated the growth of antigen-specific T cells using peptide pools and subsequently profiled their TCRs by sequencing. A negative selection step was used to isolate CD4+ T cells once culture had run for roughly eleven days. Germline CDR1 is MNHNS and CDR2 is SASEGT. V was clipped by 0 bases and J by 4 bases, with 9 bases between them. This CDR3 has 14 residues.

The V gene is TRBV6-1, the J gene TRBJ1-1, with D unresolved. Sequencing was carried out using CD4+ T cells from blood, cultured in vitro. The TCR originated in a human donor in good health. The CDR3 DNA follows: TGTGCCAGCAGTGAAGCCAGGCTGATCACTGAAGCTTTCTTT. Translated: CASSEARLITEAFF.